The 23 T cell receptor beta chains below come from one sample, sequenced in a study of blood T cells in healthy people across ages. Combining a sample-barcoded 5' primer with a J-beta primer mix, a second PCR ran for roughly 6 to 12 cycles. TCRdb redid the calling of the 5' RACE reads with MiXCR, one entry per CDR3 protein. The table lists 550,000 to 600,000 distinct CDR3 sequences, under 55% of them singletons. Sequenced sample: blood. These receptors were collected from a man of 80 years or more in good health.

The V and J genes are TRBV10-3 and TRBJ2-4; 9 bases match TRBD1. The CDR3 spans 15 residues. The germline gives CDR1 ENHRY, CDR2 SYGVKD. Trimming cost V 3 bases and J 5 bases; bases outside gene matches: 5. CDR3 coding DNA: TGTGCCATCAGTGAAGGGACAGGGTTCGAAAACATTCAGTACTTC. Translated: CAISEGTGFENIQYF.

The chain joins TRBV20-1 to TRBJ2-7; 8 bases align to TRBD2. CDR1 is DFQATT and CDR2 is SNEGSKA in the germline V gene (reference sequence). The ends lost 2 bases at V and 2 bases at J; junction bases unmatched: 5. The CDR3 runs 14 residues. The CDR3 loop is CSARRLAQTYEQYF. DNA of the CDR3: TGCAGTGCTAGACGACTAGCGCAAACCTACGAGCAGTACTTC.

V gene TRBV7-6 combines with J gene TRBJ2-3; TRBD1 aligns across 10 bases. The CDR3 has 16 residues. Trimming at V came to 5 bases and at J to 1 base, leaving 6 bases not matched to a gene. Germline CDR1 and CDR2: SGHVS and FNYEAQ. CDR3 loop: CASSLRTGGGTDTQYF. CDR3 DNA: TGTGCCAGCAGCCTCCGGACAGGGGGAGGCACAGATACGCAGTATTTT.

This chain links TRBV12-3 or TRBV12-4 with TRBJ2-1; D gene unclear. This CDR3 has 13 amino acids. V lost 5 bases and J 0 bases, leaving 5 bases between the germline ends. CDR3 nucleotide sequence: TGTGCCAGCAGTAGGAGCTCCTACAATGAGCAGTTCTTC. Amino acid sequence: CASSRSSYNEQFF.

This chain links TRBV6-2 or TRBV6-3 with TRBJ2-4, with D possibly matching TRBD1 (5 bases). The V and J ends lost 3 bases and 4 bases respectively, with 10 bases between them. Germline V gene sequence: CDR1 MNHEY, CDR2 SVGEGT. The CDR3 has 14 amino acids. The CDR3 region is CASSYSDTKNIQYF. CDR3 DNA sequence: TGTGCCAGCAGTTATTCGGACACAAAAAACATTCAGTACTTC.

The chain combines TRBV5-1 with TRBJ2-4; the D call may be TRBD1 or TRBD2 (5 bases each). The CDR3 contains 17 residues. Trimming took 4 bases from V and 1 from J, leaving 18 bases between them. Germline values: CDR1 SGHRS, CDR2 YFSETQ. This CDR3 reads CASSLGDQGKAKNIQYF. CDR3 DNA sequence: TGCGCCAGCAGCCTGGGGGACCAGGGAAAGGCCAAAAACATTCAGTACTTC.

This clonotype was observed at least ten times. This chain joins TRBV12-3 or TRBV12-4 and TRBJ2-7; TRBD1 might be the D (5 bases). The CDR3 is 11 residues long. V lost 4 bases to trimming and J lost 5 bases, with 6 bases between them. This CDR3 is CASSSRDEQYF. The CDR3 nucleotides are TGTGCCAGCAGTTCCAGGGACGAGCAGTACTTC.

This clonotype was picked up a small number of times. This chain connects TRBV20-1 to TRBJ1-5; 11 bases align to TRBD1. V lost 5 bases and J lost 2; bases outside the gene matches: 2. The CDR3 has 14 residues. The germline CDR1 and CDR2 sequences are DFQATT and SNEGSKA (reference sequence). For the CDR3, the DNA is TGCAGTGCTGGACAGGGGGCTGGCAATCAGCCCCAGCATTTT. Protein: CSAGQGAGNQPQHF.

The chain links TRBV20-1 to TRBJ2-5; tentative D call: TRBD2 (5 bases). The germline V gene has CDR1 DFQATT and CDR2 SNEGSKA (reference sequence). Trimming cost V 3 bases and J 11 bases, with 16 bases left between them. The CDR3 is 12 amino acids. In DNA, the CDR3 is TGCAGTGCTAGCGGGGAATCCTATGAGCAGTACTTC. It yields the protein CSASGESYEQYF.

Comments on this clonotype: A much larger clone differs by one base, so this may be a read error. V usage is TRBV6-6 and J usage is TRBJ2-1; D gene unclear. The better agreement between TRBJ2-7 and the DNA end casts doubt on the J call. Germline V gene sequence: CDR1 MNHNY, CDR2 SVGAGI (reference sequence). The CDR3 is made up of 11 amino acids. In DNA, the CDR3 is TGTGCCAGCAGTTATGACAATGAGCAGTACTTC. This gives the protein CASSYDNEQYF.

The chain has TRBV20-1 and TRBJ2-2; 7 bases match TRBD1. Germline values: CDR1 DFQATT, CDR2 SNEGSKA (reference sequence). CDR3 length: 15 residues. Losses at the gene ends were 4 bases for V and 5 bases for J; bases not matched to a gene: 10. This CDR3 reads CSATARQGRTGELFF. CDR3 coding DNA: TGCAGTGCTACCGCGAGACAGGGAAGGACCGGGGAGCTGTTTTTT.

The chain couples TRBV20-1 to TRBJ2-1; 13 bases agree with TRBD2. The end of the DNA aligns better with TRBJ2-7, so the J call may be wrong. Germline CDR1 and CDR2: DFQATT and SNEGSKA (reference sequence). CDR3 length: 13 residues. The DNA for the CDR3 is TGCAGTGCCGGGACTAGCGGGGACAATGAGCAGTACTTC. Protein sequence: CSAGTSGDNEQYF.

Here the CDR3 reads CSASYGTVTGVLGETQYF. In DNA form, the CDR3 reads TGCAGTGCCAGCTATGGGACGGTGACAGGGGTCCTTGGGGAGACCCAGTACTTC. V is TRBV20-1 and J is TRBJ2-5, with 8 nucleotides matching TRBD1. The CDR3 sequence is 18 residues long. V was pared by 6 bases and J by 5 bases, with 23 bases of the junction left unmatched. Germline assignment: CDR1 DFQATT and CDR2 SNEGSKA (reference sequence).

This clonotype was counted a single time. The genes are TRBV27 and TRBJ2-7, with D maybe TRBD1 (6 bases). This CDR3 contains 15 residues. V lost 1 base and J lost 6, with 16 bases in between. From germline, CDR1 is MNHEY and CDR2 SMNVEV (reference sequence). The CDR3 coding sequence is TGTGCCAGCAGTTTATTCGCAGGGACACCCCTCGAGCAGTACTTC. Translating it yields CASSLFAGTPLEQYF.

A few counts support this clonotype. V and J are TRBV29-1 and TRBJ1-2, with a tentative D call TRBD1 (5 bases). CDR1 and CDR2 from the germline V gene are SQVTM and ANQGSEA. The CDR3 is made up of 13 amino acids. V was cut by 4 bases and J by 5 bases, with 14 bases left in between. The CDR3 is CSVGQGFEYGYTF. CDR3 nucleotide sequence: TGCAGCGTTGGCCAGGGTTTTGAGTATGGCTACACCTTC.

The chain links TRBV29-1 to TRBJ2-7, with 12 bases lining up with TRBD2. Unmatched junction bases numbered 8, after V lost 0 bases and J lost 2 bases. The CDR3 totals 17 residues. The germline gives CDR1 SQVTM, CDR2 ANQGSEA. CDR3 region: CSVEERGLAGYAYEQYF. The CDR3 DNA follows: TGCAGCGTTGAAGAACGAGGACTAGCGGGATACGCCTACGAGCAGTACTTC.

The gene calls are TRBV7-3 and TRBJ2-1; D is unresolved. V dropped 0 bases and J dropped 8 bases, with 5 bases sitting between them. The V gene's germline CDR1 is SGHTA and CDR2 FQGTGA. The CDR3 sequence is 12 residues long. The CDR3: CASSLTGHEQFF. CDR3 nucleotides: TGTGCCAGCAGCTTAACAGGCCATGAGCAGTTCTTC.

The gene calls are TRBV20-1 and TRBJ1-4; 9 bases are a match to TRBD1. The V gene's germline CDR1 is DFQATT and CDR2 SNEGSKA (reference sequence). The CDR3 contains 14 residues. Unmatched junction bases numbered 4, after V lost 5 bases and J lost 3 bases. DNA of the CDR3: TGCAGTGCTCGTCGACAGGGGGCTAATGAAAAACTGTTTTTT. Translated, it gives CSARRQGANEKLFF.

In its sample, this clonotype was seen a few times. The chain links TRBV10-3 to TRBJ2-1; the match to TRBD2 covers 8 bases. CDR3 size: 15 residues. V gave up 11 bases and J gave up 6 bases; unmatched junction bases: 15. Germline CDR1 ENHRY, CDR2 SYGVKD. The CDR3 nucleotides read TGTGCCCTAAAACCGTCGGGGGGGCTTATCAATGAGCAGTTCTTC. It yields the protein CALKPSGGLINEQFF.

This clonotype came up a few times. The chain combines TRBV2 with TRBJ2-7; possible D gene TRBD1, 5 bases. The V end was cut by 8 bases, the J end by 4 bases, with 18 bases between. CDR3 length equals 14 residues. CDR1 is SNHLY and CDR2 is FYNNEI in the germline V gene. As DNA, the CDR3 is TGTGCCAGCGGGATTGGGGCCTACGAATACGAGCAGTACTTC. This sequence encodes CASGIGAYEYEQYF.

The chain links TRBV6-2 or TRBV6-3 to TRBJ2-7, with D possibly matching TRBD2 (6 bases). The CDR3 spans 17 residues. Germline lookup yields CDR1 MNHEY and CDR2 SVGEGT. Trimming removed 2 bases at V and 2 bases at J, with 19 bases between. CDR3 sequence reads: CASSYDGRRDLTYEQYF. CDR3 DNA sequence: TGTGCCAGCAGTTACGATGGCAGGCGGGACCTTACCTACGAGCAGTACTTC.

The V call is TRBV6-5, the J call TRBJ2-7; D is possibly TRBD1 (7 bases). Between the trimmed V and J ends, which lost 3 bases and 4 bases, there was a span of 28 bases. This CDR3 spans 19 amino acids. Germline V lookup: CDR1 MNHEY, CDR2 SVGAGI. The CDR3: CASSYRGPSGGPFIYEQYF. For the CDR3, the DNA is TGTGCCAGCAGTTATAGAGGTCCCTCAGGGGGGCCATTTATTTACGAGCAGTACTTC.

V usage is TRBV7-2 and J usage is TRBJ2-5, with TRBD1 identical over 10 bases. The DNA end is a closer match to TRBJ2-7, so the J assignment may be wrong. CDR1 and CDR2 (germline): SGHTA, FQGNSA. The CDR3 extends over 15 amino acids. The CDR3 sequence: CASNSPGTGAYEQYF. The CDR3 DNA reads as TGTGCCAGCAACTCCCCCGGGACAGGGGCCTACGAGCAGTACTTC.